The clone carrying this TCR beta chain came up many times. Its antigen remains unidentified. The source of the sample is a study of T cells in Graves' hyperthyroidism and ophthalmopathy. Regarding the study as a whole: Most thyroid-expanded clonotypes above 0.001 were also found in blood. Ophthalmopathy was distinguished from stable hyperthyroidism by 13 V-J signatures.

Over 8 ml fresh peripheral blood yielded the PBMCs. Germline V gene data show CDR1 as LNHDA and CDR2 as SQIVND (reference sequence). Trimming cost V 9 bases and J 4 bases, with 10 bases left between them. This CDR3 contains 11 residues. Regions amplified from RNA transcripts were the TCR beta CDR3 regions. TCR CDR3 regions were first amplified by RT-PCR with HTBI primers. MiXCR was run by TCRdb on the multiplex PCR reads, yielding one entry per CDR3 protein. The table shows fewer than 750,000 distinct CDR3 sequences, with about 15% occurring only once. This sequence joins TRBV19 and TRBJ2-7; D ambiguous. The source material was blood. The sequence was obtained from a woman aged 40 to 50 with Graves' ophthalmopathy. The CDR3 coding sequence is TGTGCCAGCGGATTTAGGTACGAGCAGTACTTC. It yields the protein CASGFRYEQYF.